The present entry profiles one T cell receptor beta chain with its context. Germline lookup yields CDR1 SGDLS and CDR2 YYNGEE. The CDR3 loop spans 14 amino acids. Trimming pared 2 bases from V and 1 base from J, leaving 9 bases between. This sample is drawn from a study of blood T cell repertoires in COVID-19. Study summary: The samples span acute and convalescent COVID-19 from the United States, Italy and Spain.

Method: immunoSEQ multiplex PCR; TCRdb's copy keeps in-frame clones and lacks some. The table includes roughly 200,000 clones, approximately 83% detected once. Recruited during active infection, patients (from Seattle) were subsequently followed longitudinally. This chain joins TRBV9 and TRBJ1-1; tentative D call: TRBD1 (6 bases). The clonotype originates from a woman aged 40-49 years with COVID-19, enrolled during active disease. Sequenced sample: peripheral blood. The CDR3 protein is CASSVQGPNTEAFF. CDR3 nucleotide sequence: TGTGCCAGCAGCGTTCAGGGGCCGAACACTGAAGCTTTCTTT.